This entry lists 27 T cell receptor beta chains sequenced from one sample in a study of T cells in Graves' hyperthyroidism and ophthalmopathy. RNA transcripts served as the template for amplifying TCR beta CDR3 regions. First-round RT-PCR with HTBI primers amplified the TCR CDR3 region. TCRdb redid the calling of the multiplex PCR reads with MiXCR, one entry per CDR3 protein. The profile covers roughly 570,000 distinct CDR3 sequences, with around 46% appearing a single time and about 8.3% taken by the ten largest. Sequencing was performed on peripheral blood or thyroid tissue (not recorded which). Source of these receptors: a young woman with Graves' hyperthyroidism.

With respect to this clonotype: The conserved final phenylalanine or tryptophan is absent from the CDR3, which likely points to a read error. The limits of the CDR3 on the DNA are not certain, so only TCRdb's listed CDR3 is given. This chain joins TRBV7-9 and TRBJ1-2. Termini included, the CDR3 measures 10 amino acids. Germline V gives CDR1 SEHNR, CDR2 FQNEAQ (reference sequence). CDR3 protein: CASSVGGVAY.

The chain employs TRBV29-1 and TRBJ2-3; D remains unclear. The germline V gene has CDR1 SQVTM and CDR2 ANQGSEA. The length of the CDR3 is 12 residues. Trimming removed 4 bases at V and 0 bases at J, with 5 bases between. In nucleotides, the CDR3 is TGCAGCGTTGCCCAAAGCACAGATACGCAGTATTTT. Its protein is CSVAQSTDTQYF.

This sequence joins TRBV7-6 and TRBJ1-6, with TRBD1 matching 10 bases. The J segment lost 9 bases and the V segment lost 5 bases, leaving 13 bases of the junction unmatched. The germline CDR1 and CDR2 sequences are SGHVS and FNYEAQ. This CDR3 is 17 amino acids long. The CDR3 reads CASSASAGTGVASPLHF. DNA of the CDR3: TGTGCCAGCAGCGCCTCCGCCGGGACAGGGGTGGCTTCACCCCTCCACTTT. Looking up the rest from reference TRBV7-6 and TRBJ1-6 gives the full variable domain: GAGVSQSPRYKVTKRGQDVALRCDPISGHVSLYWYRQALGQGPEFLTYFNYEAQQDKSGLPNDRFSAERPEGSISTLTIQRTEQRDSAMYRCASSASAGTGVASPLHFGNGTRLTVT.

The chain joins TRBV7-3 to TRBJ1-2; 8 nucleotides agree with TRBD1. The CDR3 loop spans 16 amino acids. Germline CDR1 and CDR2: SGHTA and FQGTGA. After removal of 5 bases from V and 8 bases from J, the junction contained 16 bases not matched to a gene. CDR3 DNA sequence: TGTGCCAGCAGCCCAATTCCCGGGACAGGCCAGGCAGGCTACACCTTC. Protein product: CASSPIPGTGQAGYTF.

V gene TRBV30 combines with J gene TRBJ1-5; 8 bases fit TRBD1. The CDR3 runs to 18 residues. CDR1 GTSNPN and CDR2 SVGIG come from the germline V gene (reference sequence). Losses at the gene ends were 2 bases for V and 0 bases for J; bases not matched to a gene: 12. The CDR3 nucleotides are TGTGCCTGGAGTCCTCACCGGACAGGGCCATATAGCAATCAGCCCCAGCATTTT. It translates to CAWSPHRTGPYSNQPQHF.

This clonotype has ten or more counts. The chain uses TRBV28 and TRBJ1-6; D is possibly TRBD1 (6 bases). Germline values: CDR1 MDHEN, CDR2 SYDVKM. Trimming shortened V by 5 bases and J by 5 bases, and 10 bases separated the two germline ends. This CDR3 has 14 residues. The CDR3, as DNA: TGTGCCAGCAGTCCACAGGGTGATAATTCACCCCTCCACTTT. Translating it yields CASSPQGDNSPLHF.

This clonotype was recorded a few times. The chain recombines TRBV7-8 with TRBJ1-2, with 10 bases that match TRBD1. The CDR3 runs to 15 residues. Per the germline V gene, CDR1 is SGHVS and CDR2 is FQNEAQ. The trim removed 0 bases at V and 7 bases at J, leaving 5 bases unmatched. CDR3 sequence reads: CASSLAGQGTGGYTF. CDR3 nucleotide sequence: TGTGCCAGCAGCTTAGCGGGACAGGGGACAGGTGGCTACACCTTC.

The gene calls are TRBV27 and TRBJ2-7, with 13 bases aligning to TRBD2. The CDR3 is 14 residues long. With V trimmed by 8 bases and J by 6 bases, 7 bases remained unmatched. The germline CDR1 and CDR2 sequences are MNHEY and SMNVEV (reference sequence). The CDR3 loop is CASSWGLAGSEQYF. The CDR3 DNA is TGTGCCAGCTCATGGGGACTAGCGGGAAGCGAGCAGTACTTC.

The V call is TRBV24-1, the J call TRBJ2-2; D may match TRBD1 or TRBD2 (5 bases each). Between the trimmed V and J ends, which lost 5 bases and 8 bases, there was a span of 11 bases. The CDR3 length is 13 residues. The germline V gene encodes CDR1 KGHDR and CDR2 SFDVKD. CDR3 DNA: TGTGCCACCAGTGGAGTGGGGACGGGGGAGCTGTTTTTT. This translates into CATSGVGTGELFF.

J is TRBJ2-7 and V is TRBV30; D is unresolved. Trimming left V 0 bases short and J 6 bases short, with 12 bases between. The CDR3 loop spans 13 amino acids. Germline V gene data show CDR1 as GTSNPN and CDR2 as SVGIG (reference sequence). The CDR3 DNA sequence: TGTGCCTGGAGTGTATTTGGCAGCAGCGAGCAGTACTTC. Its protein is CAWSVFGSSEQYF.

The sample holds many counts of this clonotype. The chain uses TRBV5-4 and TRBJ1-2, with 7 bases matching TRBD1. The CDR3 sequence is 15 residues long. Germline trimming cut 0 bases from V and 6 bases from J; bases unmatched to any gene: 8. Germline loops: CDR1 SGHNT, CDR2 YYREEE (reference sequence). As DNA, the CDR3 is TGTGCCAGCAGCTTGGGACAGGGTTATTCGCATGGCTACACCTTC. Translation gives CASSLGQGYSHGYTF.

This clonotype appeared a few times. The chain links TRBV27 to TRBJ2-7; TRBD1 might be the D (5 bases). V was pared by 1 base and J by 3 bases, with 13 bases between. This CDR3 comprises 15 residues. Germline V gene data show CDR1 as MNHEY and CDR2 as SMNVEV (reference sequence). The CDR3 DNA sequence: TGTGCCAGCAGTTTATTTCAAGGGGCTCGCTACGAGCAGTACTTC. Translation gives CASSLFQGARYEQYF.

The rearrangement links TRBV29-1 to TRBJ1-6; D might be TRBD1 (5 bases). The CDR3 extends over 12 amino acids. The germline CDR1 and CDR2 sequences are SQVTM and ANQGSEA. V lost 6 bases, J lost 6 bases, and 9 bases lay in between. Written as DNA, the CDR3 is TGCAGCGTCGGGGGTCGTAATTCACCCCTCCACTTT. Its protein is CSVGGRNSPLHF.

Turning to this clonotype: A read error is possible here, since a much larger clone lies one base away. The chain has TRBV13 and TRBJ2-7; D remains ambiguous. This CDR3 is 12 amino acids long. The V end was cut by 6 bases, the J end by 7 bases, with 13 bases between. The germline gives CDR1 PRHDT, CDR2 FYEKMQ (reference sequence). CDR3 sequence: CASSSDGNEQYF. CDR3 DNA: TGTGCCAGCAGTTCCGACGGCAATGAGCAGTACTTC. The full variable domain, its missing parts supplied by reference TRBV13 and TRBJ2-7, is AAGVIQSPRHLIKEKRETATLKCYPIPRHDTVYWYQQGPGQDPQFLISFYEKMQSDKGSIPDRFSAQQFSDYHSELNMSSLELGDSALYFCASSSDGNEQYFGPGTRLTVT.

The gene calls are TRBV9 and TRBJ2-7, with D uncertain. TRBJ2-4 explains the end of the DNA better; the J call may be wrong. This CDR3 spans 16 amino acids. Germline values: CDR1 SGDLS, CDR2 YYNGEE. CDR3 sequence reads: CASSVVDHGAKNIQYF. DNA of the CDR3: TGTGCCAGCAGCGTAGTTGATCATGGCGCCAAAAACATTCAGTACTTC.

This chain uses TRBV20-1 with TRBJ1-2; D not certain. CDR1 is DFQATT, CDR2 SNEGSKA, per germline (reference sequence). V was clipped by 3 bases and J by 13 bases, with 21 bases between them. This CDR3 is built from 13 residues. This CDR3 reads CSASRQSNYGRTF. The CDR3 DNA is TGCAGTGCTAGTAGGCAGAGCAACTATGGCCGCACCTTC.

V usage is TRBV20-1 and J usage is TRBJ2-3; TRBD2 is a possible D gene (7 bases). The V gene's germline CDR1 is DFQATT and CDR2 SNEGSKA (reference sequence). V was shortened by 6 bases and J by 1 base, with 17 bases between the two germline ends. This CDR3 comprises 15 residues. In nucleotides, the CDR3 is TGCAGTGCCCTCTGGGCGGGGGCGGGCACAGATACGCAGTATTTT. Its translation: CSALWAGAGTDTQYF.

The sample holds many counts of this clonotype. V is TRBV15 and J is TRBJ1-1; D unresolved. The CDR3 length is 15 residues. Germline V gives CDR1 LNHNV, CDR2 YYDKDF (reference sequence). V lost 4 bases to trimming and J lost 1 base, with 13 bases between them. This CDR3 reads CATSTASTANTEAFF. In DNA, the CDR3 is TGTGCCACCAGCACAGCCTCTACCGCGAACACTGAAGCTTTCTTT.

The rearrangement joins TRBV6-4 to TRBJ2-2, with D tentatively TRBD2 (6 bases). V lost 8 bases, J lost 3 bases, and 16 bases lay in between. The CDR3 has 15 residues. Germline values: CDR1 MRHNA, CDR2 SNTAGT. The CDR3 loop is CASGKKRVDTGELFF. The DNA for the CDR3 is TGTGCCAGCGGCAAGAAGCGGGTTGACACCGGGGAGCTGTTTTTT.

This clonotype was observed many times. The chain links TRBV20-1 to TRBJ2-7; a possible D gene is TRBD1 (7 bases). Trimming took off 3 bases at V and 3 bases at J, with 18 bases between the two ends. Germline lookup yields CDR1 DFQATT and CDR2 SNEGSKA (reference sequence). The CDR3 runs 15 residues. The chain's CDR3 is CSASGAGGGGYEQYF. The CDR3 nucleotides are TGCAGTGCTAGTGGGGCCGGAGGGGGCGGCTACGAGCAGTACTTC.

This clonotype was observed at least ten times. The rearrangement joins TRBV7-2 to TRBJ1-2; 8 bases are a match to TRBD1. The germline gives CDR1 SGHTA, CDR2 FQGNSA. The CDR3 spans 15 residues. V lost 4 bases and J lost 6; bases outside the gene matches: 10. For the CDR3, the DNA is TGTGCCAGCAGCTATAAAACCCAGGGGGCAGATGGCTACACCTTC. Protein: CASSYKTQGADGYTF.

The chain employs TRBV6-1 and TRBJ2-4; 12 bases align to TRBD1. The CDR3 is made up of 14 amino acids. Germline assignment: CDR1 MNHNS and CDR2 SASEGT. The V gene end was trimmed by 6 bases and the J gene end by 15 bases; junction bases not matched to a gene: 12. This CDR3 is CASSRVPGQGARYF. In nucleotides, the CDR3 is TGTGCCAGCAGCCGAGTCCCGGGACAGGGGGCGCGGTACTTC.

This sequence joins TRBV20-1 and TRBJ2-7; the D gene is possibly TRBD2 (6 bases). Germline values: CDR1 DFQATT, CDR2 SNEGSKA (reference sequence). Deletions cut 1 base from V and 2 bases from J, with 9 bases between. The CDR3 covers 13 residues. The CDR3 is CSARGGGAYEQYF. CDR3 nucleotides: TGCAGTGCTAGAGGGGGAGGCGCCTACGAGCAGTACTTC.

This clonotype was recorded many times. The chain carries TRBV15 and TRBJ2-7; TRBD1 matches at 8 bases. The CDR3 sequence is 13 residues long. Unmatched junction bases numbered 0, after V lost 3 bases and J lost 2 bases. From germline, CDR1 is LNHNV and CDR2 YYDKDF (reference sequence). The DNA for the CDR3 is TGTGCCACCAGCAGGACAGGGGCCTACGAGCAGTACTTC. This translates into CATSRTGAYEQYF.

Many counts were recorded for this clonotype. The CDR3 DNA reads TGTGCCAGCAGTCGAGGGACTAGCGGCTACGAGCAGTACTTC. This translates into CASSRGTSGYEQYF. The chain links TRBV6-5 to TRBJ2-7, with 11 nucleotides matching TRBD2. CDR3 length: 14 residues. The germline V gene has CDR1 MNHEY and CDR2 SVGAGI. V lost 5 bases to trimming and J lost 3 bases; unmatched junction nucleotides: 3.

Concerning this clonotype itself: A much larger clone lies one base from this, so it may be a read error. The V gene is TRBV2, the J gene TRBJ1-3; 10 nucleotides align to TRBD1. The CDR3 is made up of 16 amino acids. Per the germline V gene, CDR1 is SNHLY and CDR2 is FYNNEI. In DNA, the CDR3 is TGTGCCGGCAGCTCGCCGGGACAGGGGTCGGGTAACACCATATATTTT. It specifies CAGSSPGQGSGNTIYF.

In this sample, this clonotype turned up a few times. V gene TRBV7-8 combines with J gene TRBJ1-2; 7 nucleotides match TRBD1. J was trimmed by 2 bases and V by 5 bases; bases with no gene match: 5. CDR3 length equals 14 residues. CDR1 is SGHVS, CDR2 FQNEAQ, per germline. Here the CDR3 DNA reads TGTGCCAGCAGCACAGAGACAGGGAACTATGGCTACACCTTC. It translates to CASSTETGNYGYTF.